What follows are 2 T cell receptor beta chains derived from one specimen sequenced in a study of blood T cell repertoires in COVID-19. The assay was immunoSEQ multiplex PCR, and TCRdb's table has in-frame clones only and misses some. The sample carries 350,000 to 450,000 clones, under 85% recorded once. The sample taken for sequencing was PBMCs or T cells enriched from blood (not recorded which). These receptors all come from a woman aged 45-60 years who had recovered from COVID-19.

This chain joins TRBV4-3 and TRBJ2-4, with D possibly TRBD2 on 6 matching bases. Germline V gene sequence: CDR1 LGHNA, CDR2 YSLEER. The CDR3 runs 20 residues. V dropped 0 bases and J dropped 0 bases, with 21 bases sitting between them. This CDR3 is CASSQDWGGLVALAKNIQYF. The CDR3 bases are TGCGCCAGCAGCCAAGATTGGGGAGGCTTAGTAGCGCTAGCCAAAAACATTCAGTACTTC.

The chain carries TRBV19 and TRBJ2-2; D not resolved. The V gene lost 3 bases and the J gene lost 6 bases, with 11 bases spanning the gap. The germline V gene encodes CDR1 LNHDA and CDR2 SQIVND (reference sequence). The CDR3 contains 14 residues. The CDR3 sequence: CASSIVLSAGELFF. The DNA of the CDR3 is TGTGCCAGTAGTATCGTTTTGTCGGCCGGGGAGCTGTTTTTT.